This TCR beta chain was documented in a study of blood T cell repertoires in COVID-19. The overall study: PBMCs, B-cell-depleted T cells, or T cells provided the cDNA or gDNA that made up the material.

Enrolled during active infection, Seattle patients were then followed longitudinally. In the authors' methods: Reference gene primer amplification gave nucleated cell count estimates. Assay used: immunoSEQ multiplex PCR; TCRdb lists only in-frame clones, some missing. Clone size and V and J calls were adopted from that table, with D and trimming inferred from the DNA. Of fewer than 450,000 clones listed, more than 70% are singletons. CDR1 is MDHEN and CDR2 is SYDVKM in the germline V gene. The J segment lost 3 bases and the V segment lost 4 bases, leaving 7 bases of the junction unmatched. The CDR3 covers 18 residues.

The clonotype was recovered from a woman aged 70 to 79 with COVID-19, enrolled during active disease. The specimen was peripheral blood. The V and J genes are TRBV28 and TRBJ2-3, with 16 bases identical to TRBD2. CDR3 in amino acids: CASSSPGLAGGQTDTQYF. The CDR3 nucleotides read TGTGCCAGCAGTTCCCCGGGACTAGCGGGGGGGCAGACAGATACGCAGTATTTT.